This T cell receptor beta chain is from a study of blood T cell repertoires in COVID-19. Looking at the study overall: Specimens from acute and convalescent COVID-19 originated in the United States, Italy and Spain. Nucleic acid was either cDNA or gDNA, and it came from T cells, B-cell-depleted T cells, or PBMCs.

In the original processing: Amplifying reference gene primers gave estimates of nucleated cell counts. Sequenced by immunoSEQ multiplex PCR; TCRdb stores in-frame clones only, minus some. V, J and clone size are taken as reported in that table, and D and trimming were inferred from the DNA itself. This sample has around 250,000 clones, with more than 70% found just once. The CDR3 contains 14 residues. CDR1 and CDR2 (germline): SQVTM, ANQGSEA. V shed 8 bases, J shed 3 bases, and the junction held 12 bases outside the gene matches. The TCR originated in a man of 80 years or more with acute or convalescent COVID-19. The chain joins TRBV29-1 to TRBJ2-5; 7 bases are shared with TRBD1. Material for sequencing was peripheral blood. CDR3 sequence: CSSKRGQSEETQYF. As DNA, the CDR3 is TGCAGCAGCAAACGGGGACAGTCAGAAGAGACCCAGTACTTC.